At least ten counts were recorded for the clone carrying this T cell receptor beta chain. Within the sample, other DNA sequences also encode this same CDR3. The data are from a study of metastatic and nonmetastatic thyroid tumors. With MiXCR, TCRdb reprocessed the PCR reads. Counted here are 72,000 or so clones, around 19% occurring once; the ten biggest clones make up roughly 12%. V lost 4 bases, J lost 2 bases, and 5 bases stayed unmatched. CDR1 is SNHLY and CDR2 is FYNNEI in the germline V gene. The CDR3 consists of 16 residues. No treatment had been given to any patient before thyroid surgery. The sample was blood. This clonotype was obtained from a female donor with papillary thyroid cancer or a benign thyroid nodule (not recorded which). Some clones in this sample may be carry-over from other donors' samples. The chain employs TRBV2 and TRBJ2-6; 7 bases match TRBD2. The CDR3 spells CASSVAGAPGANVLTF. The CDR3, as DNA: TGTGCCAGCAGTGTTGCGGGAGCTCCTGGGGCCAACGTCCTGACTTTC.